This record looks at one T cell receptor (beta chain) sequence and its context. Its antigen is currently unknown. The entry originates in a study of CXCR3-negative and CXCR3-positive naive CD8 T cells. General study findings and limits: Cryopreserved cells showed partially decreased CXCR3 expression, and most assays used fresh PBMCs.

Via 5' RACE with UMI labels, TRB cDNA libraries were prepared. TCRdb reworked the 5' RACE reads into one entry per CDR3 protein, no DNA. This sample contains some 66,000 distinct CDR3 sequences. Germline CDR1 and CDR2: SGHNT and YYREEE (reference sequence). CDR3 size: 12 residues. Sequenced input: naive CXCR3- CD8+ T cells from blood. Subset described: CD45RO-CCR7+CD27+CD95- naive CD8+ T cells lacking CXCR3 (TNR3-). J is TRBJ2-7 and V is TRBV5-4. This TCR was recovered from a human donor in good health. Some clones in this sample may be carry-over from other donors' samples. Here the CDR3 reads CASSSASYEQYF.